Listed here is a single T cell receptor beta chain. This clonotype showed up just a few times. Its antigen target is currently unknown. There are no base qualities to consult, and no much larger clone falls within one base. The TCR beta CDR3 regions were amplified from RNA transcripts. For the first round of RT-PCR on the TCR CDR3, the HTBI primer set was used together with the Qiagen OneStep RT-PCR kit. Libraries were constructed in a second round of multiplex PCR, after which size selection and purification were performed. Paired-end sequencing of the libraries was performed with 100 bp reads on an Illumina HiSeq2000. Turning to the authors' computational methods: Raw data were processed with SOAPnuke, discarding reads with adapters, uncalled bases, mean Phred below 15, or no exact constant-primer or identifier match. COPE v1.2.5 was used to merge high-quality paired reads, and clonotypes were defined as unique nucleotide sequences. MiTCR v1.1 was used to align clonotypes to the IMGT TRBV, TRBD and TRBJ reference segments. The analysis included only V-J combinations with a frequency above 0.0001, which together covered 99% to 99.2% of the repertoires. The TCS score was defined as F50 (clonal expansion) divided by E x V (chaos), with BLOSUM62-based TCRdist calculated between CDR3 peptides within each V-J. Welch's t-statistics and random forest reduced around 510 V-J features to roughly 13, which were used in a naive Bayes classifier (R e1071). Through fastp at Q25 and MiXCR, TCRdb rebuilt clones from the public reads, retaining in-frame beta chains. When rows share a CDR3 protein, they turn into one entry using the most common DNA and genes. TCRdb's processing, not the study's, gives the V and J calls here. Across this sample there are some 250,000 distinct CDR3 sequences, with 13% to 15% seen only once. Jointly, the top ten make up approximately 12% of the sample.

The hyperthyroidism patients were between 18 and 65 years old and newly diagnosed, with a disease duration of less than 2 months. Exclusion was applied to patients with uncontrolled infections, other autoimmune diseases, pregnancy or lactation. Diagnoses relied on clinical symptoms, serum thyroxine and TRAb, thyroid ultrasound and orbital computed tomography. Blood from progressor patients was drawn when they were first diagnosed with hyperthyroidism, before any ophthalmopathy symptoms appeared. PBMCs were isolated from 10 ml of fresh peripheral blood by Ficoll-Paque density gradient centrifugation. Patients classed as progressors first received a Graves' hyperthyroidism diagnosis and then went on to develop ophthalmopathy during follow-up. Trizol reagent was used to extract total RNA, and RNA quality was then checked on an Agilent 2100 Bioanalyzer. At the junction V is shortened by 5 bases and J by 9 bases, with 11 bases in between. There are 12 amino acids in the CDR3, from cysteine to phenylalanine inclusive. Only the CDR3 region is kept as DNA, spanning 36 bases read in frame from base 1. The germline V gene provides CDR1 WSHSY and CDR2 SAAADI.

The sample comes from a study of T cells in Graves' hyperthyroidism and ophthalmopathy (dated by TCRdb to about 2019). A note on the overall study: Peripheral blood samples were taken at initial diagnosis, before any treatment was given. To identify distinguishing TCR V-J signatures, a discovery cohort of some 100 patients was used, comprising 40 to 45 with Graves' ophthalmopathy and around 57 with stable Graves' hyperthyroidism. An independent validation cohort of around 19 hyperthyroidism patients and about 15 patients who later progressed to ophthalmopathy tested prospective prediction of ophthalmopathy. The roughly 99 discovery patients were divided at random into training and test sets in a 7:3 ratio. In six Graves' hyperthyroidism patients, the study also compared T-cell repertoires from thyroid tissue with T-cell repertoires from blood. After blood sampling, hyperthyroidism patients were treated with methimazole at a starting dose of 30 mg daily, and ophthalmopathy patients were treated with high-dose intravenous methylprednisolone. The paper reports TCR Vbeta CDR3 sequencing of approximately 130 peripheral blood samples: around 45 ophthalmopathy, 75 to 80 hyperthyroidism and around 17 progressor patients. The full study reports these points: Blood samples also contained most of the expanded thyroid clonotypes (frequency above 0.001), which suggests that blood repertoires may reflect thyroid immune responses. No statistical method was used to fix the sample size in advance, and group allocation was not hidden from the investigators. A 13 V-J signature model separated ophthalmopathy from stable hyperthyroidism, with 87.88% sensitivity and roughly 81% specificity in cross-validation and 80%/75% in testing. During validation, the model predicted progression to ophthalmopathy a median of approximately 6.5 months ahead of onset, with more than 55% sensitivity and under 85% specificity.

This clonotype was obtained from a woman aged 40 to 50 with Graves' hyperthyroidism that later progressed to Graves' ophthalmopathy. Source material: blood. The receptor chain draws on TRBV10-2 and TRBJ2-4; perhaps TRBD2 is the D gene, with 5 bases matching. The base sequence is TGCGCCAGCAGTTCGCCTGCGGGCATTCAGTACTTC. It encodes CASSSPAGIQYF.